The present entry profiles one TCR beta chain with its context. The identical CDR3 is also encoded by other nucleotide sequences in the sample. The sample originates from a study of blood T cell repertoires in COVID-19. About the research overall: Specimens from acute and convalescent COVID-19 originated in the United States, Italy and Spain.

CDR1 LNHDA and CDR2 SQIVND come from the germline V gene (reference sequence). V trimming: 3 bases; J trimming: 4 bases; junction bases outside the gene matches: 9. This CDR3 has 15 residues. Study processing details: Using reference gene primer amplification, nucleated cell counts were estimated. Here immunoSEQ multiplex PCR was the method, and the copy in TCRdb shows in-frame clones only, minus some. V and J calls and clone size follow that table, whereas D and trimming were derived from the DNA. The data contain about 44,000 clones, approximately 70% of them singletons. The TCR was taken from a man at least 80 years old with acute or convalescent COVID-19. This chain uses TRBV19 with TRBJ2-7; 7 bases fit TRBD2. Sequenced material: peripheral blood. The CDR3 coding sequence is TGTGCCAGTAGTATTGGGGCTAGCGGAGCGTACGAGCAGTACTTC. This sequence encodes CASSIGASGAYEQYF.